The TCR beta chain under discussion was sequenced for a study of blood T cells in healthy people across ages. General study findings and limits: Significant beta diversity loss was already apparent by age approximately 40, declining roughly linearly. Leaving the PBMCs unsorted stopped any conclusive comparison of naive versus antigen-experienced cells.

Primers used in a second PCR of about 7 to 12 cycles were a sample-barcoded 5' primer and a J-beta primer mix. TCRdb itself ran the 5' RACE reads through MiXCR, one entry per CDR3 protein. The sample has 380,000 or so distinct CDR3 sequences; 52% are singletons. Russia was home to the donors, healthy Caucasian individuals aged roughly 6 to 95. A note on this clonotype: The target antigen is unknown.

V lost 3 bases, J lost 4 bases, and 18 bases stayed unmatched. Germline V gene sequence: CDR1 LGHNA, CDR2 YSLEER. The CDR3 is made up of 20 amino acids. This sequence was found in a man aged 55 to 69 in good health. Sequenced input: blood. This chain uses TRBV4-3 with TRBJ2-3, with TRBD2 matching over 11 bases. CDR3 residues: CASSQAKTSGIQPSSDTQYF. DNA for the CDR3: TGCGCCAGCAGCCAGGCGAAGACTAGCGGGATCCAACCCTCGTCAGATACGCAGTATTTT.